Listed here is a single T cell receptor beta chain. As yet, its antigen is unknown. The data are from a study of T-cell reconstitution after alpha-beta-depleted transplantation in children. Study-level results: Diversity and T-cell counts at one year after transplant derived mostly from new T cells. Expanded graft clones numbering several hundred reportedly gave rise to alpha-beta T cells about two months after transplant.

CDR3 length: 15 residues. Germline V lookup: CDR1 MRHNA, CDR2 SNTAGT. Trimming left V 5 bases short and J 6 bases short, with 17 bases between. This sample's TCRbeta library carried unique molecular identifier barcodes. TCRdb ran MiXCR on the PCR reads and lists one entry per CDR3 protein. The table includes 440,000 or so distinct CDR3 sequences, roughly 43% detected once. This chain links TRBV6-4 with TRBJ2-1; maybe TRBD1 (6 bases). This TCR was sampled from a girl aged 2 to 9 with aplastic anemia, due to receive a stem cell transplant. The sample consisted of PBMCs, taken before TCRalphabeta/CD19-depleted stem cell transplant. The CDR3 here is CASSLTGVGGNEQFF. CDR3 in DNA: TGTGCCAGCAGTCTGACAGGCGTGGGTGGCAATGAGCAGTTCTTC.